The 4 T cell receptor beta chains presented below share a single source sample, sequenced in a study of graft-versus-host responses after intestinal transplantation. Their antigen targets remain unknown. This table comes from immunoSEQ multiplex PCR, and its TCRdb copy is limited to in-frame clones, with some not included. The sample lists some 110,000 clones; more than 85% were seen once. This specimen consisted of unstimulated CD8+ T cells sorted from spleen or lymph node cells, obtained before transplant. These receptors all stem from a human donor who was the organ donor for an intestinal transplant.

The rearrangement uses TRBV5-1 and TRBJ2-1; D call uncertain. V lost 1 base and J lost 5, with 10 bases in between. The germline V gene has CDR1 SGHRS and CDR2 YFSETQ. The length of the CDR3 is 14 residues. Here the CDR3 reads CASSLYRLDNEQFF. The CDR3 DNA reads TGCGCCAGCAGCTTGTATCGGCTCGACAATGAGCAGTTCTTC. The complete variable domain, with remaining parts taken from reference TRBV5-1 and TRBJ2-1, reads KAGVTQTPRYLIKTRGQQVTLSCSPISGHRSVSWYQQTPGQGLQFLFEYFSETQRNKGNFPGRFSGRQFSNSRSEMNVSTLELGDSALYLCASSLYRLDNEQFFGPGTRLTVL.

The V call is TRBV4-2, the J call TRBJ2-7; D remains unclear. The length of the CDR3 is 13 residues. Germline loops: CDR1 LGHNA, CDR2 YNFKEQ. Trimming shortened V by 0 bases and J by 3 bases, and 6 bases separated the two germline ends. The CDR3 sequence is CASSQDFGYEQYF. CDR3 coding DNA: TGTGCCAGCAGCCAAGATTTCGGCTACGAGCAGTACTTC.

The DNA of the CDR3 is TGTGCCAGCAGTGGGGGTCTGAGCGCCTACGAGCAGTACTTC. Translating it yields CASSGGLSAYEQYF. The genes are TRBV11-2 and TRBJ2-7; the D call may be TRBD1 or TRBD2 (5 bases each). The CDR3 sequence is 14 residues long. Per germline, CDR1 SGHAT and CDR2 FQNNGV. Trimming pared 6 bases from V and 2 bases from J, leaving 14 bases between.

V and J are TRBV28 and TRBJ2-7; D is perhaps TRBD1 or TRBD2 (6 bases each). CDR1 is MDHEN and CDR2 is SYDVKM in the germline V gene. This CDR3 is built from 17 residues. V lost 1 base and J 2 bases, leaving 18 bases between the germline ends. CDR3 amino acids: CASSLSSTRGPPYEQYF. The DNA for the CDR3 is TGTGCCAGCAGTTTATCTTCGACTCGGGGGCCACCCTACGAGCAGTACTTC. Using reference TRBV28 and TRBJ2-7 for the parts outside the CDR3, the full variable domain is DVKVTQSSRYLVKRTGEKVFLECVQDMDHENMFWYRQDPGLGLRLIYFSYDVKMKEKGDIPEGYSVSREKKERFSLILESASTNQTSMYLCASSLSSTRGPPYEQYFGPGTRLTVT.